The 18 T cell receptor beta chains given below trace back to one sample, sequenced in a study of cytomegalovirus exposure and HLA in healthy donors. A multiplex PCR was run with 60 Vbeta primers and 13 Jbeta primers. Assay: immunoSEQ multiplex PCR; the TCRdb copy retains only in-frame clones and omits some. The sample has around 150,000 clones; roughly 77% are singletons. Sequencing input: PBMCs. These receptors were collected from a man aged 25-45 years in good health.

This chain links TRBV25-1 with TRBJ1-5, with unresolved D. V lost 5 bases, J lost 1 base, and 9 bases lay in between. The CDR3 has 14 amino acids. In germline, CDR1 is MGHDK, CDR2 SYGVNS. This CDR3 reads CASSPSGSNQPQHF. The CDR3, as DNA: TGTGCCAGCAGTCCAAGCGGGAGCAATCAGCCCCAGCATTTT. Based on the CDR3 plus reference TRBV25-1 and TRBJ1-5, the full variable domain is EADIYQTPRYLVIGTGKKITLECSQTMGHDKMYWYQQDPGMELHLIHYSYGVNSTEKGDLSSESTVSRIRTEHFPLTLESARPSHTSQYLCASSPSGSNQPQHFGDGTRLSIL.

The J gene is TRBJ1-5, the V gene TRBV27; 10 bases map to TRBD1. The CDR3 has 17 amino acids. V dropped 8 bases and J dropped 7; count of bases not matched to a gene: 17. From germline, CDR1 is MNHEY and CDR2 SMNVEV (reference sequence). The CDR3 nucleotides read TGTGCCAGCTGCCCCGGGGCCCGACAGGGGGCTGGGCAGCCCCAGCATTTT. It translates to CASCPGARQGAGQPQHF.

The chain carries TRBV13 and TRBJ1-1; D is possibly TRBD1 (6 bases). Germline CDR1 and CDR2: PRHDT and FYEKMQ (reference sequence). V was clipped by 3 bases and J by 0 bases, with 11 bases between them. This CDR3 is 15 amino acids long. CDR3 protein: CASSFRGYMNTEAFF. CDR3 bases: TGTGCCAGCAGCTTCAGGGGCTATATGAACACTGAAGCTTTCTTT.

The chain couples TRBV27 to TRBJ1-5, with D uncertain. Germline V gene sequence: CDR1 MNHEY, CDR2 SMNVEV (reference sequence). Trimming pared 5 bases from V and 10 bases from J, leaving 18 bases between. The CDR3 runs to 14 residues. The CDR3 DNA reads as TGTGCCAGCAGTCCCGGAGGTCCCCCTAGTCCCCAGCATTTT. The encoded protein is CASSPGGPPSPQHF.

The chain has TRBV7-3 and TRBJ2-3; TRBD2 matches at 10 bases. Germline lookup yields CDR1 SGHTA and CDR2 FQGTGA. J was trimmed by 4 bases and V by 4 bases; bases with no gene match: 5. CDR3 length: 15 residues. In DNA, the CDR3 is TGTGCCAGCAGCTCTAGCGGGAGTCTAGCAGATACGCAGTATTTT. The encoded protein is CASSSSGSLADTQYF.

The chain links TRBV2 to TRBJ2-7, with D unresolved. CDR3 length: 12 amino acids. Germline V lookup: CDR1 SNHLY, CDR2 FYNNEI. Trimming removed 6 bases at V and 0 bases at J, with 6 bases between. The CDR3 nucleotides are TGTGCCAGCAGGGTCAGCTCCTACGAGCAGTACTTC. Translation gives CASRVSSYEQYF.

Details on this clone: At one end the junction does not follow the germline gene, possibly because of a read error. Additional DNA sequences in this sample encode the identical CDR3. The chain is built from TRBV28 and TRBJ1-4; a weak D match, TRBD1 (5 bases). Looked up from germline, CDR1 is MDHEN and CDR2 is SYDVKM. The CDR3 is made up of 16 amino acids. CDR3 coding DNA: TGTGCCAGCAGCCGGGGGGACCATCCAACCAATGAAAAACTGTTTTTT. This encodes CASSRGDHPTNEKLFF.

V gene TRBV19 combines with J gene TRBJ1-5; possibly TRBD1 for D (5 bases). Germline lookup yields CDR1 LNHDA and CDR2 SQIVND (reference sequence). V was shortened by 5 bases and J by 1 base, with 9 bases between the two germline ends. The CDR3 is made up of 14 amino acids. This chain's CDR3 is CASSWRQSNQPQHF. DNA for the CDR3: TGTGCCAGTAGTTGGAGACAGAGCAATCAGCCCCAGCATTTT. Supplemented by reference TRBV19 and TRBJ1-5, the full variable domain reads DGGITQSPKYLFRKEGQNVTLSCEQNLNHDAMYWYRQDPGQGLRLIYYSQIVNDFQKGDIAEGYSVSREKKESFPLTVTSAQKNPTAFYLCASSWRQSNQPQHFGDGTRLSIL.

The V and J genes are TRBV27 and TRBJ1-2; the match to TRBD1 covers 7 bases. The CDR3 is made up of 16 amino acids. Germline CDR1 MNHEY, CDR2 SMNVEV (reference sequence). The V and J ends lost 3 bases and 6 bases, in that order; junction bases with no gene match: 13. CDR3 loop: CASSFPTHDRADGYTF. The CDR3 DNA is TGTGCCAGCAGTTTTCCGACACACGACAGGGCTGATGGCTACACCTTC.

This chain links TRBV5-1 with TRBJ2-3; 8 bases fit TRBD1. Per the germline V gene, CDR1 is SGHRS and CDR2 is YFSETQ. The junction had 21 bases not matched to a gene; V was cut back by 3 bases and J by 6 bases. CDR3 length: 19 residues. The CDR3 DNA sequence: TGCGCCAGCAGCTCAAAAATTTGGAGGACAGGGACGGCATCTGATACGCAGTATTTT. It specifies CASSSKIWRTGTASDTQYF.

V gene TRBV30 combines with J gene TRBJ1-1; 9 bases align to TRBD1. J gave up 3 bases and V 3 bases, and 8 bases lay outside the gene matches. The germline V gene has CDR1 GTSNPN and CDR2 SVGIG (reference sequence). The CDR3 runs 15 residues. The CDR3 DNA follows: TGTGCCTGGAGGAGGGGACAGGGCCCGGACACTGAAGCTTTCTTT. The encoded protein is CAWRRGQGPDTEAFF.

The CDR3 DNA follows: TGTGCCTGGAGCCGGGACAGAATTTCCTACGAGCAGTACTTC. This codes for CAWSRDRISYEQYF. The genes are TRBV30 and TRBJ2-7, with TRBD1 matching 7 bases. Trimming took 3 bases from V and 1 from J; bases not matched to a gene: 6. Germline CDR1 reads GTSNPN; CDR2 reads SVGIG (reference sequence). The CDR3 has 14 residues.

The chain employs TRBV29-1 and TRBJ2-3; 8 bases are shared with TRBD1. Germline CDR1 reads SQVTM; CDR2 reads ANQGSEA. CDR3 length: 14 residues. J lost 0 bases, V lost 5 bases, and 4 bases had no gene match. The CDR3 spells CSVLWTGSTDTQYF. The CDR3 nucleotides are TGCAGCGTTTTGTGGACAGGGAGCACAGATACGCAGTATTTT.

This chain uses TRBV19 with TRBJ1-1, with unresolved D. Trimming removed 5 bases at V and 1 base at J, with 14 bases between. Germline V gene data show CDR1 as LNHDA and CDR2 as SQIVND (reference sequence). The CDR3 runs 15 residues. The CDR3 region has the DNA TGTGCCAGTAGTCCTACCTGGGGAGGGAACACTGAAGCTTTCTTT. It translates to CASSPTWGGNTEAFF. Looking up the rest from reference TRBV19 and TRBJ1-1 gives the full variable domain: DGGITQSPKYLFRKEGQNVTLSCEQNLNHDAMYWYRQDPGQGLRLIYYSQIVNDFQKGDIAEGYSVSREKKESFPLTVTSAQKNPTAFYLCASSPTWGGNTEAFFGQGTRLTVV.

This clone was counted only a few times. V gene TRBV28 combines with J gene TRBJ2-7; TRBD2 matches 11 bases. CDR3 length equals 16 residues. V was pared by 6 bases and J by 0 bases, with 7 bases of the junction left unmatched. Germline V gene data show CDR1 as MDHEN and CDR2 as SYDVKM. Here the CDR3 DNA reads TGTGCCAGCAGCACTGTTGGACTAGCGGGCTCCTACGAGCAGTACTTC. As protein: CASSTVGLAGSYEQYF.

V is TRBV19 and J is TRBJ1-4; 12 nucleotides line up with TRBD1. CDR3 length: 17 residues. J gave up 4 bases and V 5 bases, and 8 bases lay outside the gene matches. Germline CDR1 LNHDA, CDR2 SQIVND (reference sequence). The CDR3 spells CASSLRDRGLGNEKLFF. The CDR3 bases are TGTGCCAGTAGTCTACGGGACAGGGGGCTTGGTAATGAAAAACTGTTTTTT.

The chain uses TRBV7-9 and TRBJ2-2, with TRBD1 matching over 7 bases. The ends lost 5 bases at V and 1 base at J; junction bases unmatched: 4. The germline V gene has CDR1 SEHNR and CDR2 FQNEAQ (reference sequence). The CDR3 loop spans 15 amino acids. DNA for the CDR3: TGTGCCAGCAGCCCACGGACAGGGAACACCGGGGAGCTGTTTTTT. Translated: CASSPRTGNTGELFF.

The chain is built from TRBV6-5 and TRBJ1-1; 7 bases match TRBD1. The CDR3 is 14 residues long. Germline V lookup: CDR1 MNHEY, CDR2 SVGAGI. Trimming cost V 4 bases and J 4 bases; bases outside gene matches: 6. CDR3 residues: CASSSTGLVTEAFF. Here the CDR3 DNA reads TGTGCCAGCAGTTCGACAGGGCTGGTCACTGAAGCTTTCTTT.